This T cell receptor beta chain was found in a study of spatial heterogeneity in lung cancer. Study-wide results and caveats: Expanded alpha and beta TCR counts within tumors tracked tumor mutation counts. Numbers of ubiquitous and regional expanded TCRs tracked ubiquitous and regional nonsynonymous mutation counts, respectively.

Both ends counted, the CDR3 spans 15 residues. The germline V gene encodes CDR1 MNHEY and CDR2 SMNVEV (reference sequence). By share, this clonotype ranks as medium-sized. Its antigen is not identified. Because the CDR3's place on the DNA is in doubt, the DNA is left out and the CDR3 is given as listed by TCRdb. TCRdb independently ran MiXCR on the 5' RACE reads; one entry per CDR3 protein. The table includes fewer than 5,500 distinct CDR3 sequences, 3% to 4.5% detected once. The time point: sample taken at primary tumor resection. From tumor, nontumor lung or frozen PBMC, whole RNA was taken unsorted for sequencing.

The source is a female donor with early-stage non-small cell lung cancer. Sequencing used lung tumor tissue, obtained at surgery. The gene calls are TRBV27 and TRBJ2-5; whether TRBD1, the table's D call, matches the DNA was not checked. Here the CDR3 reads CASSSSDKAAETQYF.